This is a list of T cell receptor beta chains from one sample in a study of control samples from healthy donors and cancer patients. The data were produced by immunoSEQ multiplex PCR, yet TCRdb's version contains in-frame clones alone and is incomplete. The sample records around 140,000 clones, 85% to 95% being singletons. Sequenced material: blood. These TCRs come from a man aged 35 to 55 in good health. The CDR3 runs from the conserved cysteine through the conserved F or W. A D gene is named only where the DNA matches it firmly.

j_call | d_call | v_call | cdr3_aa
TRBJ1-1 | - | TRBV29-1 | CSSRGALNTEAFF
TRBJ1-1 | - | TRBV5-5 | CASSNHGGSTEAFF
TRBJ2-2 | - | TRBV27 | CASSSRTRTGRTGELFF
TRBJ2-6 | - | TRBV2 | CASSGRTGANVLTF
TRBJ2-7 | TRBD1 | TRBV2 | CASKVRDRGNEQYF
TRBJ2-3 | TRBD2 | TRBV5-1 | CASSLGGRATDTQYF
TRBJ2-2 | - | TRBV5-8 | CASNPVGSGVHGELFF
TRBJ2-1 | - | TRBV5-1 | CASSLAFGGANEQFF
TRBJ1-4 | - | TRBV5-1 | CASSFGTAGRTNEKLFF
TRBJ1-1 | - | TRBV13 | CASSLGHGHTEAFF
TRBJ1-3 | - | TRBV6-1 | CASSEERRISGNTIYF
TRBJ1-2 | TRBD1 | TRBV4-3 | CASSQARTGANYGYTF
TRBJ2-5 | - | TRBV7-9 | CASSSTGTETQYF
TRBJ1-4 | TRBD1 | TRBV5-4 | CASSIGGDSSSLGEKLFF
TRBJ1-6 | - | TRBV7-9 | CASSPSDSLLSYNSPLHF
TRBJ2-7 | TRBD1 | TRBV24-1 | CATSEAGQAYF
TRBJ1-5 | TRBD1 | TRBV7-6 | CASSTGGGQPQHF
TRBJ1-4 | - | TRBV6-6 | CASRGTATNEKLFF
TRBJ2-2 | - | TRBV6-1 | CASKGPGADAGELFF
TRBJ1-5 | TRBD1 | TRBV29-1 | CSVLLTGAGQPQHF
TRBJ1-4 | - | TRBV5-1 | CASSLGLGEEKLFF
TRBJ2-7 | TRBD2 | TRBV19 | CASSGLAGVGEQYF
TRBJ1-1 | - | TRBV5-6 | CASSSTGMNTEAFF
TRBJ1-6 | - | TRBV6-4 | CASSDSFTGTSPLHF
TRBJ2-7 | - | TRBV10-2 | CASYPTVSDEQYF
TRBJ2-2 | TRBD2 | TRBV6-4 | CASSRQLARGANTGELFF
TRBJ1-6 | - | TRBV2 | CASSGLRNSPLHF
TRBJ2-7 | TRBD1 | TRBV4-1 | CASSQLPGTDSYEQYF
TRBJ2-7 | - | TRBV19 | CASSIGGGTLNYEQYF
TRBJ2-7 | - | TRBV2 | CASSEGRHSYEQYF
TRBJ2-1 | - | TRBV9 | CASSVAPGEQFF
TRBJ1-1 | - | TRBV4-2 | CASSQADPNTEAFF
TRBJ1-4 | - | TRBV3-1/TRBV3-2 | CASSQDSFGGINEKLFF
TRBJ1-1 | - | TRBV4-3 | CASSQGTLNTEAFF
TRBJ2-1 | - | TRBV29-1 | CSVAPGPNTYNEQFF
TRBJ1-4 | - | TRBV5-1 | CASSLGRNNEKLFF
TRBJ1-5 | - | TRBV11-3 | CASTLRQGMPQHF
TRBJ1-6 | - | TRBV7-9 | CASSLGRVSDNSPLHF
TRBJ2-1 | - | TRBV9 | CASSPRDRSYNEQFF
TRBJ1-5 | - | TRBV6-1 | CASSEEGGRSNQPQHF
TRBJ1-5 | - | TRBV19 | CASSIGHRQPQHF
TRBJ1-4 | - | TRBV9 | CASSPGGRSNEKLFF
TRBJ1-2 | TRBD1 | TRBV6-5 | CASSNTGGWGYTF
TRBJ1-1 | TRBD1 | TRBV9 | CASSVGQGVTEAFF
TRBJ2-3 | - | TRBV7-8 | CASSSTRTVDTQYF
TRBJ2-7 | - | TRBV7-9 | CASSLAGGNGYEQYF
TRBJ1-5 | TRBD1 | TRBV7-8 | CASSFMEGAGNQPQHF
TRBJ2-3 | - | TRBV7-7 | CASSLSRVGATQYF
TRBJ1-2 | - | TRBV6-1 | CASSDRGGNYGYTF
TRBJ1-1 | - | TRBV30 | CAWRSAQAEAFF
TRBJ1-1 | - | TRBV11-1 | CASSLAPGLNAEAFF
TRBJ2-1 | TRBD2 | TRBV29-1 | CSERLAGNGEQFF
TRBJ2-5 | - | TRBV11-3 | CASSLDRQTQYF